This T cell receptor (beta chain) was captured in a study of CD8 T cells in Susac syndrome. Germline CDR1 is MNHEY and CDR2 is SMNVEV (reference sequence). This CDR3 has 12 residues. The J segment lost 9 bases and the V segment lost 6 bases, leaving 5 bases of the junction unmatched. When the RNA was reverse transcribed, random hexamers were used with an input of about 0.5 to 1 ug. MiXCR, run by TCRdb on the immunoSEQ multiplex PCR reads, gives a single entry per CDR3 protein. This repertoire shows a few hundred thousand distinct CDR3 sequences, 65% to 90% found once; its top ten account for around 0.21%.

The TCR comes from a human donor with multiple sclerosis. The chain links TRBV27 to TRBJ2-1, with TRBD2 matching over 7 bases. Sequencing was done on a sample of CD8+ T cells from PBMCs. The CDR3 is CASSRTRGEQFF. In DNA form, the CDR3 reads TGTGCCAGCAGCAGGACTAGGGGTGAGCAGTTCTTC.